Presented here are 10 T cell receptor beta chains from one specimen sequenced in a study of graft-versus-host responses after intestinal transplantation (dated by TCRdb to the early 2020s). The library was built by means of the immunoSEQ multiplex PCR assay. The immuneACCESS repertoire file appears here via TCRdb, limited to in-frame rearrangements. These files lack a portion of the clones; in checked studies, under half of the deficit traces to unresolved V genes, and the cause of the others is not known. The sample has approximately 12,000 clones on record, about 93% of them singletons. The top ten clonotypes cover 20% of the sample. Sequencing used PBMCs, obtained around 110 days after intestinal transplant. These TCRs come from a human patient who received an intestinal transplant, so some T cells may come from the graft donor.

This chain uses TRBV29-1 with TRBJ2-1, with 10 bases that match TRBD2. The J segment lost 10 bases and the V segment lost 5 bases, leaving 8 bases of the junction unmatched. CDR3 length equals 13 residues. CDR1 and CDR2 (germline): SQVTM, ANQGSEA. The CDR3 sequence is CSVRSSGGGEQFF. The CDR3 region has the DNA TGCAGCGTTCGGTCTAGCGGGGGAGGGGAGCAGTTCTTC.

Only one count was recorded for this clone. The chain combines TRBV15 with TRBJ2-5, with 14 positions matching TRBD2. CDR3 length: 19 residues. Germline V gives CDR1 LNHNV, CDR2 YYDKDF (reference sequence). The ends lost 0 bases at V and 2 bases at J; junction bases unmatched: 8. The chain's CDR3 is CATSREAGGLAGDQETQYF. The CDR3 DNA reads as TGTGCCACCAGCAGAGAAGCGGGGGGACTAGCGGGAGATCAAGAGACCCAGTACTTC.

A single count supports this clone. This chain's CDR3 is CASSVGGGRQAIYEQYF. The CDR3 DNA sequence: TGTGCCAGCAGCGTAGGAGGCGGGCGACAGGCGATCTACGAGCAGTACTTC. The chain combines TRBV9 with TRBJ2-7, with D possibly matching TRBD1 (6 bases). CDR1 and CDR2 (germline): SGDLS, YYNGEE. This CDR3 is built from 17 residues. V dropped 0 bases and J dropped 3 bases, with 19 bases sitting between them.

This sequence joins TRBV25-1 and TRBJ1-1; 8 bases fit TRBD1. The CDR3 covers 14 residues. After removal of 6 bases from V and 1 base from J, the junction contained 4 bases not matched to a gene. Germline CDR1 MGHDK, CDR2 SYGVNS. The CDR3 DNA sequence: TGTGCCAGCAGATTGGGACAGGCGAACACTGAAGCTTTCTTT. Translation: CASRLGQANTEAFF.

CDR3: CASSPLQEEKLFF. Here the CDR3 DNA reads TGTGCCAGCTCACCATTACAGGAGGAAAAACTGTTTTTT. The rearrangement uses TRBV18 and TRBJ1-4, with D maybe TRBD1 (5 bases). The CDR3 loop spans 13 amino acids. Trimming removed 2 bases at V and 8 bases at J, with 9 bases between. Germline CDR1 and CDR2: KGHSH and LQKENI.

This sequence joins TRBV28 and TRBJ1-1, with D maybe TRBD1 (6 bases). CDR1 is MDHEN, CDR2 SYDVKM, per germline. This CDR3 contains 16 residues. V dropped 3 bases and J dropped 1 base, with 15 bases sitting between them. The CDR3 DNA sequence: TGTGCCAGCAGTTTGGATGAGGGGGAGAGGAACACTGAAGCTTTCTTT. Protein: CASSLDEGERNTEAFF.

This clone was detected a few times. In nucleotides, the CDR3 is TGTGCCAGCAAGACCGGGACGGCTTCCTACGAGCAGTACTTC. Translated, it gives CASKTGTASYEQYF. The rearrangement joins TRBV6-5 to TRBJ2-6; D might be TRBD1 or TRBD2, each matching 5 bases. The J call is in doubt because the DNA end fits TRBJ2-7 better. The CDR3 has 14 residues. The germline gives CDR1 MNHEY, CDR2 SVGAGI.

About this clone: In the same sample, other DNA sequences code for this CDR3. The J gene is TRBJ2-7, the V gene TRBV5-1; TRBD2 matches 9 bases. J was trimmed by 2 bases and V by 3 bases; bases with no gene match: 6. Germline V gene sequence: CDR1 SGHRS, CDR2 YFSETQ. This CDR3 region has 15 residues. The DNA of the CDR3 is TGCGCCAGCAGCTCCCGCGGGGGGGGGCCCTACGAGCAGTACTTC. This gives the protein CASSSRGGGPYEQYF.

The rearrangement joins TRBV15 to TRBJ1-2; 7 bases agree with TRBD1. This CDR3 has 15 amino acids. The V segment lost 4 bases and the J segment 4 bases; nucleotides outside the gene matches: 9. Germline V gene sequence: CDR1 LNHNV, CDR2 YYDKDF (reference sequence). This CDR3 reads CATSKRPTGTYGYTF. The CDR3, as DNA: TGTGCCACCAGCAAAAGACCGACAGGGACCTATGGCTACACCTTC. The full variable domain, its missing parts supplied by reference TRBV15 and TRBJ1-2, is DAMVIQNPRYQVTQFGKPVTLSCSQTLNHNVMYWYQQKSSQAPKLLFHYYDKDFNNEADTPDNFQSRRPNTSFCFLDIRSPGLGDTAMYLCATSKRPTGTYGYTFGSGTRLTVV.

This clone was observed once. The rearrangement links TRBV5-4 to TRBJ1-1, with TRBD1 matching over 9 bases. The V and J ends lost 7 bases and 1 base, in that order; junction bases with no gene match: 11. The CDR3 runs to 16 residues. CDR1 is SGHNT and CDR2 is YYREEE in the germline V gene (reference sequence). CDR3 sequence reads: CASSGQGPIWNTEAFF. In nucleotides, the CDR3 is TGTGCCAGCTCTGGACAGGGGCCTATCTGGAACACTGAAGCTTTCTTT.